The 28 T cell receptor beta chains listed next were all sequenced from one sample in a study of PD-1 and CTLA-4 blockade in melanoma. Clones were read by immunoSEQ multiplex PCR, and TCRdb kept only the in-frame ones, dropping some. The profile shows over 15,000 clones, about 71% of them singletons. This specimen was CD8+ T cells from peripheral blood, taken from a patient given anti-PD-1 treatment. The receptors derive from a human donor with melanoma.

This clone was detected a few times. The chain joins TRBV6-6 to TRBJ2-1, with no clear D. The germline gives CDR1 MNHNY, CDR2 SVGAGI (reference sequence). Between the trimmed V and J ends, which lost 7 bases and 7 bases, there was a span of 8 bases. This CDR3 has 11 residues. In DNA, the CDR3 is TGTGCCAGCATCCAAGGGAATGAGCAGTTCTTC. This sequence encodes CASIQGNEQFF.

The rearrangement uses TRBV5-6 and TRBJ1-2; unclear D gene. The CDR3 runs 15 residues. V lost 0 bases and J 7 bases, leaving 16 bases between the germline ends. In germline, CDR1 is SGHDT, CDR2 YYEEEE. CDR3 DNA: TGTGCCAGCAGCTTGGGGACGGGGAAGAGAGGTGGCTACACCTTC. This translates into CASSLGTGKRGGYTF.

The rearrangement uses TRBV10-3 and TRBJ1-4; no firm D call. Germline values: CDR1 ENHRY, CDR2 SYGVKD. The length of the CDR3 is 14 residues. Trimming shortened V by 6 bases and J by 4 bases, and 12 bases separated the two germline ends. The CDR3 DNA follows: TGTGCCATCAGAGCGGACCTAGTTAATGAAAAACTGTTTTTT. Translating gives CAIRADLVNEKLFF.

The rearrangement uses TRBV6-6 and TRBJ2-2; D remains unclear. Germline CDR1 and CDR2: MNHNY and SVGAGI (reference sequence). V was pared by 0 bases and J by 6 bases, with 14 bases between. The CDR3 loop spans 16 amino acids. CDR3 DNA sequence: TGTGCCAGCAGTTACTCGAAGGCAGGTCCGGCCGGGGAGCTGTTTTTT. It encodes CASSYSKAGPAGELFF.

Comment on this clone: A read error may produce the germline difference seen at one junction end. V is TRBV7-2 and J is TRBJ2-1, with TRBD2 identical over 12 bases. The germline CDR1 and CDR2 sequences are SGHTA and FQGNSA. CDR3 length: 14 residues. CDR3 sequence: CASSLAGGANEQFF. The DNA of the CDR3 is TGTGCCAGCAGCCTAGCGGGAGGGGCCAATGAGCAGTTCTTC.

This clone is labeled as medium-sized. V gene TRBV5-6 combines with J gene TRBJ2-2, with D hard to call. CDR1 and CDR2 from the germline V gene are SGHDT and YYEEEE. The CDR3 extends over 14 amino acids. The V end lost 4 bases, the J end lost 4 bases, and 11 bases lay between the germline ends. The CDR3 spells CASSADTSTGELFF. The DNA of the CDR3 is TGTGCCAGCAGCGCTGACACCAGCACCGGGGAGCTGTTTTTT.

For the CDR3, the DNA is TGTGCCAGCAGCCAAGATGGTTCCCCACTAGCGGGTGAAGAGCAGTACTTC. This codes for CASSQDGSPLAGEEQYF. J is TRBJ2-7 and V is TRBV3-1 (or the pseudogene TRBV3-2), with 9 bases fitting TRBD2. CDR3 length: 17 residues. CDR1 and CDR2 (germline): LGHDT, YNNKEL (reference sequence). The V segment lost 0 bases and the J segment 7 bases; nucleotides outside the gene matches: 13.

This clone was detected a few times. The rearrangement joins TRBV2 to TRBJ2-3, with 14 bases lining up with TRBD2. CDR3 length: 17 amino acids. CDR1 is SNHLY, CDR2 FYNNEI, per germline. The J segment lost 5 bases and the V segment lost 5 bases, leaving 9 bases of the junction unmatched. The CDR3 region has the DNA TGTGCCAGCAGTTCGACTAGCGGGAGGGCCGGCATAGATACGCAGTATTTT. This translates into CASSSTSGRAGIDTQYF.

This rearrangement joins TRBV5-5 to TRBJ2-2; possibly TRBD2 for D (5 bases). Germline values: CDR1 SGHKS, CDR2 YYEKEE (reference sequence). There are 15 residues in the CDR3. V was pared by 2 bases and J by 5 bases, with 13 bases between. CDR3 region: CASSLRGMRTGELFF. The CDR3 DNA is TGTGCCAGCAGCTTACGGGGTATGAGAACCGGGGAGCTGTTTTTT.

This clone was detected only a few times. The chain recombines TRBV19 with TRBJ2-7, with 8 bases aligning to TRBD1. Germline V gene sequence: CDR1 LNHDA, CDR2 SQIVND (reference sequence). Trimming took 5 bases from V and 5 from J; bases not matched to a gene: 14. The CDR3 sequence is 16 residues long. The CDR3 protein is CASSGGQGFEGNEQYF. The CDR3 nucleotides are TGTGCCAGTAGTGGAGGACAGGGCTTCGAGGGAAACGAGCAGTACTTC.

The V call is TRBV12-5, the J call TRBJ1-3, with D possibly matching TRBD1 (5 bases). The CDR3 is made up of 14 amino acids. Trimming pared 4 bases from V and 4 bases from J, leaving 11 bases between. Germline CDR1 and CDR2: LGHNT and FRNRAP. This chain's CDR3 is CASGSQGGGNTIYF. The CDR3 region has the DNA TGTGCTAGTGGTTCGCAGGGTGGAGGAAACACCATATATTTT.

This clone has only a few counts. This chain uses TRBV27 with TRBJ2-6, with D unclear. Trimming left V 7 bases short and J 4 bases short, with 14 bases between. Per the germline V gene, CDR1 is MNHEY and CDR2 is SMNVEV (reference sequence). There are 15 residues in the CDR3. DNA of the CDR3: TGTGCCAGCAACGCACGACCGGCCGGGGCCAACGTCCTGACTTTC. Translation gives CASNARPAGANVLTF.

The table lists this clone with a few counts. V and J are TRBV6-6 and TRBJ1-6; 7 bases line up with TRBD1. Looked up from germline, CDR1 is MNHNY and CDR2 is SVGAGI (reference sequence). There are 15 residues in the CDR3. Unmatched junction bases numbered 10, after V lost 7 bases and J lost 7 bases. The DNA for the CDR3 is TGTGCCAGCAACGACCGGGACAGAGTCAATTCACCCCTCCACTTT. Translation: CASNDRDRVNSPLHF.

This clone showed up just a few times. The chain couples TRBV6-5 to TRBJ1-2; D unresolved. V lost 6 bases, J lost 4 bases, and 12 bases lay in between. The CDR3 extends over 13 amino acids. Per germline, CDR1 MNHEY and CDR2 SVGAGI. CDR3 nucleotides: TGTGCCAGCAGCCCGGGCGAGTTCTATGGCTACACCTTC. It yields the protein CASSPGEFYGYTF.

The V gene is TRBV11-3, the J gene TRBJ1-4, with 7 bases fitting TRBD1. The V gene end was trimmed by 2 bases and the J gene end by 6 bases; junction bases not matched to a gene: 3. The length of the CDR3 is 14 residues. The V gene's germline CDR1 is SGHNT and CDR2 YENEEA. This CDR3 is CASSLRQGDEKLFF. The DNA for the CDR3 is TGTGCCAGCAGCTTAAGACAGGGAGATGAAAAACTGTTTTTT.

The rearrangement joins TRBV3-1 (or the pseudogene TRBV3-2) to TRBJ1-2; 8 bases align to TRBD1. Germline trimming cut 1 base from V and 1 base from J; bases unmatched to any gene: 11. The CDR3 totals 18 residues. Germline V lookup: CDR1 LGHDT, CDR2 YNNKEL (reference sequence). CDR3 loop: CASSQVIGQGAFNYGYTF. For the CDR3, the DNA is TGTGCCAGCAGCCAAGTCATAGGGCAGGGGGCCTTTAACTATGGCTACACCTTC.

The sample holds one count of this clone. The chain carries TRBV7-9 and TRBJ2-3; TRBD2 agrees at 7 bases. V shed 5 bases and J 1 base; nucleotides not matched to a gene: 6. Germline assignment: CDR1 SEHNR and CDR2 FQNEAQ (reference sequence). The CDR3 totals 15 residues. DNA for the CDR3: TGTGCCAGCAGCGCCGCGGGAGCGGGCACAGATACGCAGTATTTT. Its translation: CASSAAGAGTDTQYF. Full variable domain (remainder filled in from reference TRBV7-9 and TRBJ2-3): DTGVSQNPRHKITKRGQNVTFRCDPISEHNRLYWYRQTLGQGPEFLTYFQNEAQLEKSRLLSDRFSAERPKGSFSTLEIQRTEQGDSAMYLCASSAAGAGTDTQYFGPGTRLTVL.

The V and J genes are TRBV15 and TRBJ2-3, with 8 bases that match TRBD2. J gave up 3 bases and V 8 bases, and 10 bases lay outside the gene matches. CDR3 length equals 15 residues. Per germline, CDR1 LNHNV and CDR2 YYDKDF (reference sequence). The CDR3 is CATRFGGGTTDTQYF. In DNA, the CDR3 is TGTGCCACCCGGTTCGGCGGGGGGACTACAGATACGCAGTATTTT.

This clone was seen more than once but under ten times. This rearrangement joins TRBV4-1 to TRBJ2-1; 9 bases are shared with TRBD2. From germline, CDR1 is MGHRA and CDR2 YSYEKL. CDR3 length: 14 residues. J lost 5 bases, V lost 4 bases, and 3 bases had no gene match. The CDR3 reads CASSLSSGNNEQFF. CDR3 nucleotide sequence: TGCGCCAGCAGCCTTTCTAGCGGGAACAATGAGCAGTTCTTC.

The gene calls are TRBV29-1 and TRBJ2-7; D ambiguous. The V end lost 0 bases, the J end lost 4 bases, and 10 bases lay between the germline ends. The CDR3 loop spans 13 amino acids. The V gene's germline CDR1 is SQVTM and CDR2 ANQGSEA. DNA for the CDR3: TGCAGCGTTGAAGATGGCGGCAGTTACGAGCAGTACTTC. Translating gives CSVEDGGSYEQYF.

V is TRBV6-6 and J is TRBJ2-4; 8 bases are a match to TRBD2. CDR1 is MNHNY and CDR2 is SVGAGI in the germline V gene (reference sequence). The CDR3 sequence is 15 residues long. Germline trimming cut 4 bases from V and 4 bases from J; bases unmatched to any gene: 6. The CDR3 DNA is TGTGCCAGCAGTTTGCCGGGACTAGAAAAAAACATTCAGTACTTC. It codes for CASSLPGLEKNIQYF.

This clone was observed a handful of times. The chain joins TRBV27 to TRBJ1-6; D not certain. The V gene's germline CDR1 is MNHEY and CDR2 SMNVEV (reference sequence). This CDR3 contains 17 residues. The V end lost 2 bases, the J end lost 6 bases, and 17 bases lay between the germline ends. The CDR3 DNA reads as TGTGCCAGCAGTTTAGTTGCCCCTACTACGGGTAATTCACCCCTCCACTTT. Translating it yields CASSLVAPTTGNSPLHF.

V and J are TRBV7-9 and TRBJ2-3, with D possibly TRBD1 on 5 matching bases. The CDR3 is 13 amino acids. V lost 3 bases, J lost 9 bases, and 13 bases lay in between. Germline assignment: CDR1 SEHNR and CDR2 FQNEAQ (reference sequence). The DNA of the CDR3 is TGTGCCAGCAGCTTCCAGGGCCTCAGAACGCAGTATTTT. It translates to CASSFQGLRTQYF.

This chain links TRBV5-1 with TRBJ1-1; D possibly corresponds to TRBD1 (5 bases). Germline loops: CDR1 SGHRS, CDR2 YFSETQ. V dropped 4 bases and J dropped 1 base, with 14 bases sitting between them. The CDR3 covers 15 residues. DNA for the CDR3: TGCGCCAGCAGCATTACCGGGACGGGGAACACTGAAGCTTTCTTT. This gives the protein CASSITGTGNTEAFF.

The chain carries TRBV7-6 and TRBJ1-1, with no clear D. This CDR3 comprises 17 residues. Germline V gene lookup returns CDR1 SGHVS and CDR2 FNYEAQ. The germline V and J ends were trimmed by 2 bases and 4 bases, with 20 bases remaining between them. CDR3: CASSLYRRELMGTEAFF. DNA of the CDR3: TGTGCCAGCAGCTTATATAGGCGGGAATTAATGGGCACTGAAGCTTTCTTT.

The rearrangement links TRBV28 to TRBJ2-1; 8 bases are shared with TRBD1. CDR3 length equals 16 residues. The V gene end was trimmed by 4 bases and the J gene end by 4 bases; junction bases not matched to a gene: 9. Germline CDR1 is MDHEN and CDR2 is SYDVKM. The CDR3 DNA sequence: TGTGCCAGCAGTTCATCGGGACAGGAGACTTACAATGAGCAGTTCTTC. Protein sequence: CASSSSGQETYNEQFF.

CDR3 in amino acids: CAIRTGNGNEQFF. The CDR3, as DNA: TGTGCCATCAGGACAGGAAACGGGAATGAGCAGTTCTTC. The chain employs TRBV10-3 and TRBJ2-1; D might be TRBD1 (6 bases). V lost 6 bases, J lost 7 bases, and 13 bases lay in between. The germline CDR1 and CDR2 sequences are ENHRY and SYGVKD. The CDR3 spans 13 residues.

The chain is built from TRBV7-9 and TRBJ2-1; D uncertain. The germline V gene has CDR1 SEHNR and CDR2 FQNEAQ (reference sequence). This CDR3 comprises 17 residues. V was clipped by 0 bases and J by 6 bases, with 18 bases between them. CDR3 DNA: TGTGCCAGCAGCTTAGCAGGCTCAGGACCAATCTTCAATGAGCAGTTCTTC. This gives the protein CASSLAGSGPIFNEQFF.